The 16 T cell receptor beta chains below come from one sample, sequenced in a study of blood T cell repertoires in COVID-19. Sequencing was performed with immunoSEQ multiplex PCR; in TCRdb, only in-frame clones are kept and a portion is missing. The table records around 77,000 clones, about four fifths of them present only once. The sample was peripheral blood. Receptors originate from a woman of 80 years or more with active or convalescent COVID-19.

This clone was picked up one time. This chain joins TRBV3-1 (or the pseudogene TRBV3-2) and TRBJ2-3; D gene uncertain. V was pared by 3 bases and J by 0 bases, with 13 bases between. Per the germline V gene, CDR1 is LGHDT and CDR2 is YNNKEL (reference sequence). The CDR3 totals 16 residues. CDR3 region: CASSHFGSQSTDTQYF. CDR3 sequence (DNA): TGTGCCAGCAGCCACTTTGGCAGTCAGAGCACAGATACGCAGTATTTT.

This clone occurred a few times. The V gene is TRBV6-1, the J gene TRBJ1-5; tentatively, D is TRBD1 (6 bases). The CDR3 is 16 amino acids. From germline, CDR1 is MNHNS and CDR2 SASEGT. The V gene lost 0 bases and the J gene lost 5 bases, with 14 bases spanning the gap. This CDR3 reads CASSEAPGAGDQPQHF. The CDR3 DNA follows: TGTGCCAGCAGTGAAGCCCCAGGGGCAGGCGATCAGCCCCAGCATTTT.

J is TRBJ2-1 and V is TRBV4-3; 7 positions match TRBD1. CDR1 is LGHNA, CDR2 YSLEER, per germline. The CDR3 covers 18 residues. After removal of 3 bases from V and 5 bases from J, the junction contained 16 bases not matched to a gene. The CDR3 DNA follows: TGCGCCAGCAGCCAGAGGGGAGCCGGGACAGAAAAACACAATGAGCAGTTCTTC. It encodes CASSQRGAGTEKHNEQFF.

The CDR3 here is CASSPSGRGDYEQYF. For the CDR3, the DNA is TGTGCCAGCAGCCCCTCCGGGAGGGGGGATTACGAGCAGTACTTC. This chain connects TRBV9 to TRBJ2-7; 8 nucleotides match TRBD2. This CDR3 comprises 15 residues. V dropped 4 bases and J dropped 4; count of bases not matched to a gene: 10. Germline lookup yields CDR1 SGDLS and CDR2 YYNGEE.

The chain carries TRBV27 and TRBJ1-3, with 8 bases that match TRBD1. The CDR3 sequence is 17 residues long. Unmatched junction bases numbered 11, after V lost 5 bases and J lost 2 bases. Germline-derived CDR1 and CDR2 are MNHEY and SMNVEV (reference sequence). The CDR3 DNA sequence: TGTGCCAGCAGTCCCATAACAGGGGGGGGCCCTGGAAACACCATATATTTT. This sequence encodes CASSPITGGGPGNTIYF.

The gene calls are TRBV6-5 and TRBJ1-5, with 10 bases aligning to TRBD1. J was trimmed by 4 bases and V by 6 bases; bases with no gene match: 6. The CDR3 runs to 15 residues. CDR1 is MNHEY and CDR2 is SVGAGI in the germline V gene. CDR3 DNA: TGTGCCAGCAGCCCCAGGGGACAGGGGAATCAGCCCCAGCATTTT. Its translation: CASSPRGQGNQPQHF.

This chain links TRBV9 with TRBJ2-1; 12 bases map to TRBD2. The CDR3 consists of 20 residues. After removal of 3 bases from V and 7 bases from J, the junction contained 20 bases not matched to a gene. The V gene's germline CDR1 is SGDLS and CDR2 YYNGEE. The CDR3 region is CASSARTSGGPQKGSNEQFF. The CDR3, as DNA: TGTGCCAGCAGCGCCCGAACTAGCGGGGGGCCACAGAAGGGCTCAAATGAGCAGTTCTTC.

This clone was seen once. The chain is built from TRBV2 and TRBJ1-1; 11 bases map to TRBD1. This CDR3 contains 17 residues. From germline, CDR1 is SNHLY and CDR2 FYNNEI. J gave up 7 bases and V 2 bases, and 12 bases lay outside the gene matches. The CDR3 loop reads CASSELGQGAQIDEAFF. As DNA, the CDR3 is TGTGCCAGCAGTGAACTAGGACAGGGGGCGCAAATCGATGAAGCTTTCTTT. Filled out from reference TRBV2 and TRBJ1-1, the complete variable domain reads EPEVTQTPSHQVTQMGQEVILRCVPISNHLYFYWYRQILGQKVEFLVSFYNNEISEKSEIFDDQFSVERPDGSNFTLKIRSTKLEDSAMYFCASSELGQGAQIDEAFFGQGTRLTVV.

The chain combines TRBV6-4 with TRBJ2-2; 15 bases match TRBD2. V shed 0 bases and J 1 base; nucleotides not matched to a gene: 3. Germline CDR1 reads MRHNA; CDR2 reads SNTAGT. The CDR3 is 19 residues long. The DNA for the CDR3 is TGTGCCAGCAGTGACTCAGGGACTAGCGGGGGGATGAACACCGGGGAGCTGTTTTTT. Residues: CASSDSGTSGGMNTGELFF.

Comment on this clone: Other nucleotide sequences from this sample produce the same CDR3. The chain joins TRBV6-5 to TRBJ2-2; the D gene is possibly TRBD2 (5 bases). CDR3 length: 15 residues. With 7 bases removed from V and 5 bases from J, the gap between germline ends came to 17 bases. The germline gives CDR1 MNHEY, CDR2 SVGAGI. This CDR3 is CASIQDLRGTGELFF. Here the CDR3 DNA reads TGTGCCAGCATTCAGGACCTCCGCGGGACCGGGGAGCTGTTTTTT.

The genes are TRBV5-1 and TRBJ2-2, with 8 bases fitting TRBD1. Germline V gives CDR1 SGHRS, CDR2 YFSETQ. The CDR3 runs to 15 residues. Unmatched junction bases numbered 3, after V lost 3 bases and J lost 2 bases. As DNA, the CDR3 is TGCGCCAGCAGCTGGGACAGGTCAAACACCGGGGAGCTGTTTTTT. Its protein product is CASSWDRSNTGELFF.

V and J are TRBV6-5 and TRBJ1-3; TRBD1 aligns across 10 bases. This CDR3 is built from 15 residues. Per germline, CDR1 MNHEY and CDR2 SVGAGI. The ends lost 6 bases at V and 3 bases at J; junction bases unmatched: 5. The CDR3 DNA reads TGTGCCAGCAGCTCGACAGGGGGCGGTGGAAACACCATATATTTT. Amino acid sequence: CASSSTGGGGNTIYF.

This chain links TRBV10-3 with TRBJ1-6; D might be TRBD1 (6 bases). This CDR3 is built from 14 residues. Germline V gene sequence: CDR1 ENHRY, CDR2 SYGVKD. V was shortened by 8 bases and J by 6 bases, with 14 bases between the two germline ends. The CDR3 nucleotides are TGTGCCATCTGGTCAGGGGTCGGTAATTCACCCCTCCACTTT. It encodes CAIWSGVGNSPLHF.

This clone was detected once. This chain's CDR3 is CASSASGVWGYNEQFF. CDR3 coding DNA: TGTGCCAGCAGCGCCTCGGGAGTCTGGGGCTACAATGAGCAGTTCTTC. The rearrangement links TRBV9 to TRBJ2-1; possibly TRBD2 for D (6 bases). The CDR3 totals 16 residues. Trimming removed 3 bases from V and 3 bases from J, with 16 bases in between. Germline CDR1 and CDR2: SGDLS and YYNGEE.

This clone was seen only once. The chain joins TRBV6-6 to TRBJ1-2; D possibly corresponds to TRBD1 (5 bases). Germline V gives CDR1 MNHNY, CDR2 SVGAGI (reference sequence). The CDR3 sequence is 10 residues long. The DNA for the CDR3 is TGTGCAACTCGGGGGTATGGCTACACCTTC. It translates to CATRGYGYTF.

This clone was detected once. The chain couples TRBV10-3 to TRBJ1-4, with TRBD1 identical over 8 bases. Germline CDR1 and CDR2: ENHRY and SYGVKD. V dropped 3 bases and J dropped 6; count of bases not matched to a gene: 3. The CDR3 is 14 residues long. The CDR3 nucleotides are TGTGCCATCAGTGATGGACAGGGAGATGAAAAACTGTTTTTT. It is translated as CAISDGQGDEKLFF.